This T cell receptor (beta chain) was recorded in a study of T-cell memory formation after mild COVID-19. Findings and caveats of the study: Clones that contracted from day 15 to 85 were balanced CD4/CD8, while later expanders leaned CD4+.

In TCRdb, the 5' RACE reads were re-called with MiXCR into one record per CDR3 protein. Of hundreds of thousands of distinct CDR3 sequences listed, approximately 20% were seen once; the top ten hold about 8.1%. CDR3 length equals 15 residues. The J segment lost 4 bases and the V segment lost 1 base, leaving 5 bases of the junction unmatched. Germline-derived CDR1 and CDR2 are LGHDT and YNNKEL (reference sequence). This clonotype occurred a few times. Antigen unknown. The gene calls are TRBV3-1 and TRBJ1-2, with 8 nucleotides matching TRBD1. Sequenced material: PBMCs or a T cell subset sorted from them (not recorded which). The TCR comes from an adult woman who had mild COVID-19 (a few samples of this study predate the infection). Cell type and time point are not known. CDR3 in amino acids: CASSQGPGGPYGYTF. CDR3 DNA sequence: TGTGCCAGCAGCCAAGGGCCAGGGGGCCCCTATGGCTACACCTTC.